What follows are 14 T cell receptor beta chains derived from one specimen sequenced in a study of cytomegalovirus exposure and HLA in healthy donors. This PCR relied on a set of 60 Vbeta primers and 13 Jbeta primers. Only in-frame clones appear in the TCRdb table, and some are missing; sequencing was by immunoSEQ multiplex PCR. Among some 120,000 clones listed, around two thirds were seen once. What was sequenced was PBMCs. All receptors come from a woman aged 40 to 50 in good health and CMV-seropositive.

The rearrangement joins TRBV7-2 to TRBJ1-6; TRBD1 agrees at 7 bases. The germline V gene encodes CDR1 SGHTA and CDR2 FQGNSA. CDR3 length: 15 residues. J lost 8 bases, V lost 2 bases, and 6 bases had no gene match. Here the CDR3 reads CASSLSKTGYSPLHF. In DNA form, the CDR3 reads TGTGCCAGCAGCTTATCGAAGACAGGGTATTCACCCCTCCACTTT.

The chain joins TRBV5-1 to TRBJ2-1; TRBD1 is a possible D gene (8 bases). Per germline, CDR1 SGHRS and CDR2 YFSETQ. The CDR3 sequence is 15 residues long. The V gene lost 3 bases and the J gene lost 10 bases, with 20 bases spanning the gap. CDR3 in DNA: TGCGCCAGCAGCTCGCTGCAAACAGGGGGAGGGGAGCAGTTCTTC. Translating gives CASSSLQTGGGEQFF.

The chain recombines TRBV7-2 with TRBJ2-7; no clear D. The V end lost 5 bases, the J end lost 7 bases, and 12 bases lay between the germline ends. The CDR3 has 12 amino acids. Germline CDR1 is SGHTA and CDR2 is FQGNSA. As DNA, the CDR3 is TGTGCCAGCAGCATTCCCCTGAGAGAGCAGTACTTC. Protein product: CASSIPLREQYF.

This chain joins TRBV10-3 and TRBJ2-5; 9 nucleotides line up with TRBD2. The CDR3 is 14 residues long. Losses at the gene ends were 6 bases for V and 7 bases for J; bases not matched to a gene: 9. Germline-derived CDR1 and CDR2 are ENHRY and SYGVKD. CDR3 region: CAIRGVAGDATQYF. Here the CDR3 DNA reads TGTGCCATCAGGGGGGTAGCGGGGGATGCGACCCAGTACTTC.

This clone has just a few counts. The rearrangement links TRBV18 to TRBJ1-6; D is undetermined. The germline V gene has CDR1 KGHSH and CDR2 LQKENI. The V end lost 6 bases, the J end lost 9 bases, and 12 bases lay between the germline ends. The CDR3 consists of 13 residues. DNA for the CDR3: TGTGCCAGCTCCCCCGGGTCGGGTTCACCCCTCCACTTT. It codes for CASSPGSGSPLHF.

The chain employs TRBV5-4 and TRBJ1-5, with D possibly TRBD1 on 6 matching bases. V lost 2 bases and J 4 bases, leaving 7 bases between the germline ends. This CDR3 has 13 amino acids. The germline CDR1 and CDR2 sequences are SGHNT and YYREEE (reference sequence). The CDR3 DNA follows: TGTGCCAGCAGCTTAGGACAGAATCAGCCCCAGCATTTT. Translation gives CASSLGQNQPQHF.

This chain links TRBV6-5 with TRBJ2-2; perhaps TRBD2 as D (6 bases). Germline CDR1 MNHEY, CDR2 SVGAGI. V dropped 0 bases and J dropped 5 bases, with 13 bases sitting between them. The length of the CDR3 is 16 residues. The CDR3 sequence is CASSYSAGAGTGELFF. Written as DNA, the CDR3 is TGTGCCAGCAGTTACTCCGCCGGGGCGGGGACCGGGGAGCTGTTTTTT.

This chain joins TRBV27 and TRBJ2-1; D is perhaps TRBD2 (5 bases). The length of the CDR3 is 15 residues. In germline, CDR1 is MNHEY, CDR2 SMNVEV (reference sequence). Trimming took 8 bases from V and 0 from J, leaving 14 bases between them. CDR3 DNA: TGTGCCAGCGCGGTCGGGGTCAGCTCCTACAATGAGCAGTTCTTC. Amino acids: CASAVGVSSYNEQFF.

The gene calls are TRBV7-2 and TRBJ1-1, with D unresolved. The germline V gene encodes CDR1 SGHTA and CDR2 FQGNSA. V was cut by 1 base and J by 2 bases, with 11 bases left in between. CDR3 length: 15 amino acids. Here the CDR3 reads CASSLVSGSNTEAFF. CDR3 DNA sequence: TGTGCCAGCAGCTTAGTTTCGGGGTCTAACACTGAAGCTTTCTTT.

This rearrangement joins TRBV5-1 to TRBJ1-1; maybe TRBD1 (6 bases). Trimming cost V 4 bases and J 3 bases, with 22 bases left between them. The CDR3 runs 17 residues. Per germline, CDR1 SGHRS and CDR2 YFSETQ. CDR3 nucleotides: TGCGCCAGCAGCCCCTCGGGACATGTCAGTCTGTACACTGAAGCTTTCTTT. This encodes CASSPSGHVSLYTEAFF.

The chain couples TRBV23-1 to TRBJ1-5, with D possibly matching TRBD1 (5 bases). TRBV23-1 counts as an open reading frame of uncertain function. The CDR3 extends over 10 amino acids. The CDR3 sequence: CKIQQGPQHF. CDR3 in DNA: TGCAAAATCCAGCAGGGGCCCCAGCATTTT.

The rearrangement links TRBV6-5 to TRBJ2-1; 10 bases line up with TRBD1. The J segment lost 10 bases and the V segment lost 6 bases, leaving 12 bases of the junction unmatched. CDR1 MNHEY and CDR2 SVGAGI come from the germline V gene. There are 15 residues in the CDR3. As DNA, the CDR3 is TGTGCCAGCAGCCAGACCGGGACAGGGGTGAGGGAGCAGTTCTTC. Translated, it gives CASSQTGTGVREQFF.

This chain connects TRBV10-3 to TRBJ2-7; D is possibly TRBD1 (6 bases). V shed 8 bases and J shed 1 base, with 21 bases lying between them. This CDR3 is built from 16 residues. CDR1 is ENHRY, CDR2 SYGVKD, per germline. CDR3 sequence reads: CAIGGDGDAESYEQYF. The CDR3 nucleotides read TGTGCCATCGGGGGCGACGGCGACGCGGAGTCCTACGAGCAGTACTTC.

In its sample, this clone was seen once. The CDR3 sequence: CASSLVGGNGEKLFF. The CDR3 nucleotides are TGTGCCAGCAGCTTAGTTGGGGGGAATGGTGAAAAACTGTTTTTT. The chain combines TRBV7-9 with TRBJ1-4, with D perhaps TRBD1 (5 bases). Germline values: CDR1 SEHNR, CDR2 FQNEAQ (reference sequence). The CDR3 has 15 residues. V was clipped by 1 base and J by 7 bases, with 13 bases between them. Combining the CDR3 with reference TRBV7-9 and TRBJ1-4 gives the whole variable domain DTGVSQNPRHKITKRGQNVTFRCDPISEHNRLYWYRQTLGQGPEFLTYFQNEAQLEKSRLLSDRFSAERPKGSFSTLEIQRTEQGDSAMYLCASSLVGGNGEKLFFGSGTQLSVL.